The clone carrying this T cell receptor (beta chain) was counted only a few times. The target antigen is unknown. A read error is possible here, since a much larger clone lies one base away. TCR beta CDR3 regions were amplified from RNA. RT-PCR in the first round (using the HTBI primer set) targeted the TCR CDR3. Each CDR3 protein gets one entry after TCRdb re-called the multiplex PCR reads with MiXCR. The sample consists of approximately 610,000 distinct CDR3 sequences, approximately 15% of them appearing once. This CDR3 comprises 14 residues. The germline gives CDR1 SGHRS, CDR2 YFSETQ. This record comes from a study of T cells in Graves' hyperthyroidism and ophthalmopathy. The study's findings and limits: From stable hyperthyroidism, ophthalmopathy was separated by a 13 V-J model.

Sequenced sample: blood. The TCR comes from a woman between 40 and 50 years old with Graves' ophthalmopathy. The gene calls are TRBV5-1 and TRBJ1-2, with D unclear. CDR3 in DNA: TGCGCCAGCAGCCCGATGACGAAGTCGCGTGGCTGCACCTTC. This encodes CASSPMTKSRGCTF.